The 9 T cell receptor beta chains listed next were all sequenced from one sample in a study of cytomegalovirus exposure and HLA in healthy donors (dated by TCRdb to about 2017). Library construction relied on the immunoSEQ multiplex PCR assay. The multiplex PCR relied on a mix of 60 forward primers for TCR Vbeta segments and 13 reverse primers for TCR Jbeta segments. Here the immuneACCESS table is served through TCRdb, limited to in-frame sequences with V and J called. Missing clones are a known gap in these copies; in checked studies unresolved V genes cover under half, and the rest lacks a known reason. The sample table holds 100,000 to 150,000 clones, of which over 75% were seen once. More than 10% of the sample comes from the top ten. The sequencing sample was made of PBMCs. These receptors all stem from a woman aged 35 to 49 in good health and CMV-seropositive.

DNA for the CDR3: TGTGCCAGCAGTTACTCCCGGGGGTTGGGAGAAGAGACCCAGTACTTC. It translates to CASSYSRGLGEETQYF. The chain combines TRBV6-6 with TRBJ2-5; D may be TRBD2 (6 bases). This CDR3 is 16 amino acids long. Trimming removed 0 bases from V and 3 bases from J, with 14 bases in between. CDR1 is MNHNY and CDR2 is SVGAGI in the germline V gene (reference sequence).

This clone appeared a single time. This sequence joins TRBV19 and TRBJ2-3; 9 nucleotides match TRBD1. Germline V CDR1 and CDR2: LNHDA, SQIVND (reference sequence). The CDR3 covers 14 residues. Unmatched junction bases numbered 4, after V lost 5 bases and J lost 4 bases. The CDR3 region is CASSLRDRADTQYF. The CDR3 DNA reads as TGTGCCAGTAGTCTCCGGGACAGGGCAGATACGCAGTATTTT.

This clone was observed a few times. CDR3 bases: TGCGCCAGCAGCCGGTTGGGGGCCACCGGGGAGCTGTTTTTT. Translation: CASSRLGATGELFF. The chain joins TRBV5-1 to TRBJ2-2; a weak D match, TRBD1 (6 bases). Trimming took off 4 bases at V and 4 bases at J, with 11 bases between the two ends. The CDR3 has 14 amino acids. Germline CDR1 and CDR2: SGHRS and YFSETQ.

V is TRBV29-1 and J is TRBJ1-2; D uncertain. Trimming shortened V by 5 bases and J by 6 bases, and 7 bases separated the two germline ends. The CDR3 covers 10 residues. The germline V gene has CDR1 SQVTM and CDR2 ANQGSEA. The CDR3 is CSVLEDGYTF. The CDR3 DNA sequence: TGCAGCGTTTTAGAGGATGGCTACACCTTC.

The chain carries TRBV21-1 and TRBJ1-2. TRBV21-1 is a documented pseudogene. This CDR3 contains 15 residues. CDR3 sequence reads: CASSKGGCSDYGYTF. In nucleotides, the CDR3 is TGTGCCAGCAGCAAAGGTGGTTGCTCGGACTATGGCTACACCTTC.

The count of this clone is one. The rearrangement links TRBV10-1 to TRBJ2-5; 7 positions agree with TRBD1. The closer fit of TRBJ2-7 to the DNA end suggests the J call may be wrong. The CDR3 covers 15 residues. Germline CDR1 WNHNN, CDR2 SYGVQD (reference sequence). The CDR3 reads CASITTGTDSYEQYF. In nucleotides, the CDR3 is TGCGCCAGCATCACTACCGGGACAGACTCCTACGAGCAGTACTTC.

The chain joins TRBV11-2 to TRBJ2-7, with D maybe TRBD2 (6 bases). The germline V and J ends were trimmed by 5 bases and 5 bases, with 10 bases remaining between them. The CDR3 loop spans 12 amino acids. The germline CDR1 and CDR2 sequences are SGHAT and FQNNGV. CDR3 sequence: CASSQTSHEQYF. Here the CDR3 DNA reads TGTGCCAGCAGCCAGACTAGTCACGAGCAGTACTTC.

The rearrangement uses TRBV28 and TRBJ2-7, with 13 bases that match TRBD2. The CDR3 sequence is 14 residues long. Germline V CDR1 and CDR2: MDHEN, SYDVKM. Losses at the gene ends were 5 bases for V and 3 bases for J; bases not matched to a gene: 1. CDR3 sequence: CASSRTSGSYEQYF. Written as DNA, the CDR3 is TGTGCCAGCAGTCGGACTAGCGGGAGCTACGAGCAGTACTTC. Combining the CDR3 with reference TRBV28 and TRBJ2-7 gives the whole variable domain DVKVTQSSRYLVKRTGEKVFLECVQDMDHENMFWYRQDPGLGLRLIYFSYDVKMKEKGDIPEGYSVSREKKERFSLILESASTNQTSMYLCASSRTSGSYEQYFGPGTRLTVT.

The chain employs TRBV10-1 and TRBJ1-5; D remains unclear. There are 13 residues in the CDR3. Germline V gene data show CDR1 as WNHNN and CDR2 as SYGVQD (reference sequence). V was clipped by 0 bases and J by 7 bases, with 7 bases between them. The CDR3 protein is CASSESMRQPQHF. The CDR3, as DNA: TGCGCCAGCAGTGAGTCGATGCGGCAGCCCCAGCATTTT.